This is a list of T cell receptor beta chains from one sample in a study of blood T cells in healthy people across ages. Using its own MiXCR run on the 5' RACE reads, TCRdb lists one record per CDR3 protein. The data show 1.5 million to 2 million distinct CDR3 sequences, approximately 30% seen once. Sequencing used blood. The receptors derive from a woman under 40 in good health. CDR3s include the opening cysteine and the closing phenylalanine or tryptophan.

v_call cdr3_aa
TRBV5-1 CASSLADSTYGYTF
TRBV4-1 CASSPRLAGLQETQYF
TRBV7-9 CASSLGQGWTIQYF
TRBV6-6 CASSYSPIEGWDNEQFF
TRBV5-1 CASSGGTGPLSEKLFF
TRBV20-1 CSARRIQGTVNTEAFF
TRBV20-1 CSAPLGQQGEQYF
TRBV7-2 CASSLEVPGSTDTQYF
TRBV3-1 CASSQGQRNQPQHF
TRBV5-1 CASSWGQLPDTQYF
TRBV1 CTSSQDDRANQPQHF
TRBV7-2 CASSPGPRNEQYF
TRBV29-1 CSVPKITEGYGYTF
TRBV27 CASSSSRTRSSYEQYF
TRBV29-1 CSDLDRGNEQYF
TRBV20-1 CSARTGETEAFF
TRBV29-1 CSVGDGSWDNEQFF
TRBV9 CASSRTERGYTF
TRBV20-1 CGARLAGGWEQFF
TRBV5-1 CASSLERGLEQYF
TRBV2 CASSGARGQGIQYF
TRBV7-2 CASSHPPSGGSGANVLTF
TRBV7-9 CASSFISASGRAGKQYF
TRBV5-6 CASIGSLGRLSADTQYF
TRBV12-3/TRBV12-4 CASSLSGGRNTGELFF
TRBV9 CASSVERGGPETQYF
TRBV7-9 CASRQSTSGNEQYF
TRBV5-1 CASSLWRDANEKLFF
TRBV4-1 CASSQEGTGGFGETQFF